These T cell receptor beta chains were read from a single sample in a study of T cells in Graves' hyperthyroidism and ophthalmopathy. TCRdb reanalysed the multiplex PCR reads using MiXCR and keeps one entry per CDR3 protein. The table has around 300,000 distinct CDR3 sequences, 15% to 20% seen once. The sequencing sample was made of blood. The receptors were sampled from a man in his forties or fifties with Graves' ophthalmopathy. Both conserved end residues are part of each CDR3. Each record gives: J gene, V gene, clone size, D gene, CDR3 DNA, CDR3 protein. D genes are given only for firm matches. Part of the rows lack a size; the others show once, few, many or a class for expanded clones.

j_gene: TRBJ2-1; v_gene: TRBV6-1; abundance: -; d_gene: TRBD2; CDR3nt: TGTGCCAGCAGTGCAGCAAGCCCCCGGGAGGCGCTTTACAATGAGCAGTTCTTC; CDR3aa: CASSAASPREALYNEQFF
j_gene: TRBJ1-3; v_gene: TRBV6-5; abundance: few; d_gene: -; CDR3nt: TGTGCCAGCAGTTACTTGGCCCCCCGCTCTGGAAACACCATATATTTT; CDR3aa: CASSYLAPRSGNTIYF
j_gene: TRBJ2-5; v_gene: TRBV6-2/TRBV6-3; abundance: -; d_gene: -; CDR3nt: TGTGCCAGCAGTTACTACGGAGGGACCGGGACTCGAGAGACCCAGTACTTC; CDR3aa: CASSYYGGTGTRETQYF
j_gene: TRBJ2-1; v_gene: TRBV29-1; abundance: few; d_gene: -; CDR3nt: TGCAGCGTTGTAACAGGGAAAATGAATGAGCAGTTCTTC; CDR3aa: CSVVTGKMNEQFF
j_gene: TRBJ2-2; v_gene: TRBV5-1; abundance: many; d_gene: TRBD2; CDR3nt: TGCGCCAGCTTGGCGGGAGGACACTTTAACACCGGGGAGCTGTTTTTT; CDR3aa: CASLAGGHFNTGELFF
j_gene: TRBJ1-6; v_gene: TRBV20-1; abundance: few; d_gene: TRBD1; CDR3nt: TGCAGTGCGCCCCGGGACAGGGGTCCCTATAATTCACCCCTCCACTTT; CDR3aa: CSAPRDRGPYNSPLHF
j_gene: TRBJ2-1; v_gene: TRBV7-2; abundance: many; d_gene: -; CDR3nt: TGTGCCAGCAGCTTAGGATTTAGCGGCCCTAATGAGCAGTTCTTC; CDR3aa: CASSLGFSGPNEQFF
j_gene: TRBJ1-1; v_gene: TRBV4-2; abundance: once; d_gene: -; CDR3nt: TGTGCCAGCAGCCAAGAGGGGCCTGGGGAAAACACTGAAGCTTTCTTT; CDR3aa: CASSQEGPGENTEAFF
j_gene: TRBJ2-1; v_gene: TRBV11-2; abundance: many; d_gene: -; CDR3nt: TGTGCCAGCAGCGCCCATATAAGCCCCCGGGAGTACAATGAGCAGTTCTTC; CDR3aa: CASSAHISPREYNEQFF
j_gene: TRBJ1-4; v_gene: TRBV4-1; abundance: few; d_gene: -; CDR3nt: TGCGCCAGCAGCCGGAGGGCTAGTGAAAAACTGTTTTTT; CDR3aa: CASSRRASEKLFF
j_gene: TRBJ2-2; v_gene: TRBV19; abundance: few; d_gene: -; CDR3nt: TGTGCCAGTAGTATAGCGGGGACCGGGGAGCTGTTTTTT; CDR3aa: CASSIAGTGELFF
j_gene: TRBJ2-1; v_gene: TRBV28; abundance: few; d_gene: -; CDR3nt: TGTGCCAGCAGCCAGGCTCCAAAATCCTACAATGAGCAGTTCTTC; CDR3aa: CASSQAPKSYNEQFF
j_gene: TRBJ2-3; v_gene: TRBV9; abundance: many; d_gene: TRBD2; CDR3nt: TGTGCCAGCAGCGCCCACATCGGGGGGGACACAGATACGCAGTATTTT; CDR3aa: CASSAHIGGDTDTQYF
j_gene: TRBJ2-2; v_gene: TRBV19; abundance: -; d_gene: TRBD2; CDR3nt: TGTGCCAGTAGTATTAGGAGGGGTCCGGCGGGAGCTGGGGGCACCGGGGAGCTGTTTTTT; CDR3aa: CASSIRRGPAGAGGTGELFF
j_gene: TRBJ1-1; v_gene: TRBV27; abundance: many; d_gene: -; CDR3nt: TGTGCCAGCAGTAGGGGGGGCGGAATGAACACTGAAGCTTTCTTT; CDR3aa: CASSRGGGMNTEAFF
j_gene: TRBJ2-7; v_gene: TRBV6-1; abundance: few; d_gene: TRBD2; CDR3nt: TGTGCCAGCACCGGTGAAGCGGGAGAGGCCCGGGGCTACGAGCAGTACTTC; CDR3aa: CASTGEAGEARGYEQYF
j_gene: TRBJ1-4; v_gene: TRBV7-2; abundance: many; d_gene: -; CDR3nt: TGTGCCAGCAGCTTAATTCGAGAAAAACTGTTTTTT; CDR3aa: CASSLIREKLFF
j_gene: TRBJ1-1; v_gene: TRBV30; abundance: -; d_gene: -; CDR3nt: TGTGCCTGGAGTGTACGAGGGGTCCAGGGGATGAACACTGAAGCTTTCTTT; CDR3aa: CAWSVRGVQGMNTEAFF
j_gene: TRBJ1-2; v_gene: TRBV27; abundance: -; d_gene: TRBD1; CDR3nt: TGTGCCAGCAGCCGGACCGGGACAGGGGATTTTGGCTACACCTTC; CDR3aa: CASSRTGTGDFGYTF
j_gene: TRBJ2-1; v_gene: TRBV28; abundance: many; d_gene: TRBD2; CDR3nt: TGTGCCAGCAGCCCCGGGACTAGCGGTATCTCCTACAATGAGCAGTTCTTC; CDR3aa: CASSPGTSGISYNEQFF
j_gene: TRBJ2-7; v_gene: TRBV3-1; abundance: many; d_gene: TRBD2; CDR3nt: TGTGCCAGCAGCCCCCTGACTAGCGGGAGTACCTCCTACGAGCAGTACTTC; CDR3aa: CASSPLTSGSTSYEQYF
j_gene: TRBJ2-7; v_gene: TRBV7-7; abundance: few; d_gene: -; CDR3nt: TGTGCTAGCAGCTCTCAAGAGGGCTACGAGCAGTACTTC; CDR3aa: CASSSQEGYEQYF
j_gene: TRBJ1-2; v_gene: TRBV7-9; abundance: few; d_gene: -; CDR3nt: TGTGCCAGCAGCTTCAAGTATGGCTACACCTTC; CDR3aa: CASSFKYGYTF
j_gene: TRBJ2-5; v_gene: TRBV6-1; abundance: many; d_gene: TRBD2; CDR3nt: TGTGCCAGCAGCGGGAGGACCCCCCAAGAGACCCAGTACTTC; CDR3aa: CASSGRTPQETQYF
j_gene: TRBJ2-7; v_gene: TRBV10-3; abundance: -; d_gene: -; CDR3nt: TGTGCCATCAGTGAGCTGGAGCGGGCCTCCTACGAGCAGTACTTC; CDR3aa: CAISELERASYEQYF
j_gene: TRBJ2-1; v_gene: TRBV6-1; abundance: many; d_gene: TRBD2; CDR3nt: TGTGCCAGCAGTTCAATAACGAATCCTAGCGGGAGACCCTACAATGAGCAGTTCTTC; CDR3aa: CASSSITNPSGRPYNEQFF
j_gene: TRBJ2-4; v_gene: TRBV9; abundance: -; d_gene: TRBD1; CDR3nt: TGTGCCAGCAGCGTCGGCACGGACAGGGCTGACATTCAGTACTTC; CDR3aa: CASSVGTDRADIQYF
j_gene: TRBJ1-3; v_gene: TRBV30; abundance: few; d_gene: TRBD1; CDR3nt: TGTGCCTGGACCCGGGACAGCCTAACCTCTGGAAACACCATATATTTT; CDR3aa: CAWTRDSLTSGNTIYF
j_gene: TRBJ1-2; v_gene: TRBV5-5; abundance: few; d_gene: TRBD1; CDR3nt: TGTGCCAGCAGGGCCGGGGACAGGGGAAACTATGGCTACACCTTC; CDR3aa: CASRAGDRGNYGYTF
j_gene: TRBJ1-6; v_gene: TRBV24-1; abundance: -; d_gene: TRBD1; CDR3nt: TGTGCCACCACCTCGACAGGGGGTCGTAATTCACCCCTCCACTTT; CDR3aa: CATTSTGGRNSPLHF
j_gene: TRBJ2-7; v_gene: TRBV5-1; abundance: -; d_gene: TRBD2; CDR3nt: TGCGCCAGCAGCCCCGGACTAGCGGGAGATATTGGGTCCTACGAGCAGTACTTC; CDR3aa: CASSPGLAGDIGSYEQYF
j_gene: TRBJ2-2; v_gene: TRBV28; abundance: -; d_gene: -; CDR3nt: TGTGCCAGCAGTTTCGGTCTAGTGATGAACACCGGGGAGCTGTTTTTT; CDR3aa: CASSFGLVMNTGELFF
j_gene: TRBJ2-6; v_gene: TRBV11-3; abundance: many; d_gene: -; CDR3nt: TGTGCCAGCAGCCCCAAACGGGGGGCCAACGTCCTGACTTTC; CDR3aa: CASSPKRGANVLTF
j_gene: TRBJ2-7; v_gene: TRBV20-1; abundance: -; d_gene: TRBD2; CDR3nt: TGCAGTGCTAGATCAATAGCGGGAGGGATCTACGAGCAGTACTTC; CDR3aa: CSARSIAGGIYEQYF
j_gene: TRBJ1-5; v_gene: TRBV20-1; abundance: -; d_gene: -; CDR3nt: TGCAGTGCTAGAAACCCAGCCCAGCCCCAGCATTTT; CDR3aa: CSARNPAQPQHF
j_gene: TRBJ1-1; v_gene: TRBV14; abundance: -; d_gene: -; CDR3nt: TGTGCCAGCAGCCAAGATTTGGCTTCGAACACTGAAGCTTTCTTT; CDR3aa: CASSQDLASNTEAFF
j_gene: TRBJ2-3; v_gene: TRBV29-1; abundance: many; d_gene: TRBD2; CDR3nt: TGCAGCGTTATAGCGGGAGAGACGCAGTATTTT; CDR3aa: CSVIAGETQYF
j_gene: TRBJ2-7; v_gene: TRBV2; abundance: many; d_gene: TRBD1; CDR3nt: TGTGCCACCGAAACAGGGGGCTTTCCCAACGAGCAGTACTTC; CDR3aa: CATETGGFPNEQYF
j_gene: TRBJ1-1; v_gene: TRBV20-1; abundance: many; d_gene: -; CDR3nt: TGCAGTGCTAGGGAAGCAGGTGCTTTCTTT; CDR3aa: CSAREAGAFF
j_gene: TRBJ1-1; v_gene: TRBV28; abundance: many; d_gene: -; CDR3nt: TGTGCCAGCACCCCATTCGGACAGCGAAGTCCTGAAGCTTTCTTT; CDR3aa: CASTPFGQRSPEAFF
j_gene: TRBJ2-1; v_gene: TRBV10-1; abundance: few; d_gene: TRBD1; CDR3nt: TGCGCCAGCAGTGGACAGGACAGGGGGTACAATGAGCAGTTCTTC; CDR3aa: CASSGQDRGYNEQFF
j_gene: TRBJ2-7; v_gene: TRBV4-1; abundance: many; d_gene: -; CDR3nt: TGCGCCAGCAGCCAGGTTTTCCTCGACGAGCAGTACTTC; CDR3aa: CASSQVFLDEQYF
j_gene: TRBJ2-4; v_gene: TRBV5-1; abundance: many; d_gene: TRBD1; CDR3nt: TGCGCCAGCAGCTTGGGACAGGGTACGGGAAACATTCAGTACTTC; CDR3aa: CASSLGQGTGNIQYF